The present entry profiles one T cell receptor beta chain with its context. Its antigen is currently unknown. Repertoires were generated with immunoSEQ multiplex PCR, while TCRdb's copy carries only in-frame clones and drops some. Among 90,000 to 100,000 clones listed, 75% to 90% were seen once. This sample is part of a study of OX40 agonist ivuxolimab in advanced cancers. Study-level findings and limits: Clonal expansion by week 6 occurred in CD4+ and CD8+ blood T cells (at 0.1 to 3.0 mg/kg).

The CDR3 is 15 residues long. Trimming took 2 bases from V and 1 from J, leaving 9 bases between them. CDR1 is SNHLY and CDR2 is FYNNEI in the germline V gene. The sequence derives from an adult with an advanced solid tumor such as melanoma, head and neck, liver or kidney cancer. The chain employs TRBV2 and TRBJ2-1, with D perhaps TRBD1 (6 bases). The sequences come from CD4+ or CD8+ T cells sorted from blood, collected in a trial of the OX40 agonist ivuxolimab. The CDR3 DNA is TGTGCCAGCAGTGAAAACAGGGATTCCTACAATGAGCAGTTCTTC. Translated: CASSENRDSYNEQFF.